This TCR beta chain was recovered during a study of CD8 T cells in Susac syndrome. Negative isolation was used for CD8+ and CD4+ T cells, and FACS enrichment was applied to TEMRA cells. Germline V gene lookup returns CDR1 SEHNR and CDR2 FQNEAQ (reference sequence). Trimming stripped 5 bases from V and 1 base from J, with 14 bases between. This CDR3 has 15 amino acids. On this clonotype itself: Its specificity is not known.

General study findings and limits: The authors acknowledged that the study's TCR sequencing and HLA analysis involved relatively few individuals.

Random hexamers primed reverse transcription of roughly 0.5 to 1 ug RNA. The immunoSEQ assay covered 54 Vbeta and 13 Jbeta segments for CDR3. TCRdb itself ran the immunoSEQ multiplex PCR reads through MiXCR, one entry per CDR3 protein. In the table there are fewer than 250,000 distinct CDR3 sequences, 80% to 95% of which are singletons. This sequence originates from a human donor in good health. Sequencing was carried out using CD4+ T cells from PBMCs. The chain recombines TRBV7-9 with TRBJ1-1; a possible D gene is TRBD1 (5 bases). CDR3 DNA sequence: TGTGCCAGCAGCCCACAGGTTCCTCGGAACACTGAAGCTTTCTTT. Encoded protein: CASSPQVPRNTEAFF.